This record looks at one T cell receptor (beta chain) sequence and its context. The target antigen is unknown. TCR beta cDNA libraries included unique molecular identifiers. From the PCR reads, TCRdb called clonotypes with MiXCR, one entry per CDR3 protein. The sample holds fewer than 900,000 distinct CDR3 sequences, 35% to 55% seen once. This entry comes from a study of post-analysis software for immune sequencing data. Overall study context: The patients showed relapsing-remitting, secondary progressive and progressive-relapsing multiple sclerosis courses. Broader study findings: Roughly five TRBV segments, including TRBV5-6, TRBV5-1 and TRBV20-1, were more frequent in patients than controls. Pronounced co-clustering by F measure was evident among identically batched samples.

V dropped 4 bases and J dropped 5 bases, with 7 bases sitting between them. CDR1 and CDR2 (germline): SGHDT, YYEEEE. The CDR3 runs to 12 residues. The chain is built from TRBV5-6 and TRBJ1-3, with D uncertain. This sequence was found in a girl aged 5-17 years with multiple sclerosis. The sample taken for sequencing was blood. CDR3 nucleotides: TGTGCCAGCAGCGGGATCCGAAACACCATATATTTT. It yields the protein CASSGIRNTIYF. Full variable domain (rest looked up from reference TRBV5-6 and TRBJ1-3): DAGVTQSPTHLIKTRGQQVTLRCSPKSGHDTVSWYQQALGQGPQFIFQYYEEEERQRGNFPDRFSGHQFPNYSSELNVNALLLGDSALYLCASSGIRNTIYFGEGSWLTVV.